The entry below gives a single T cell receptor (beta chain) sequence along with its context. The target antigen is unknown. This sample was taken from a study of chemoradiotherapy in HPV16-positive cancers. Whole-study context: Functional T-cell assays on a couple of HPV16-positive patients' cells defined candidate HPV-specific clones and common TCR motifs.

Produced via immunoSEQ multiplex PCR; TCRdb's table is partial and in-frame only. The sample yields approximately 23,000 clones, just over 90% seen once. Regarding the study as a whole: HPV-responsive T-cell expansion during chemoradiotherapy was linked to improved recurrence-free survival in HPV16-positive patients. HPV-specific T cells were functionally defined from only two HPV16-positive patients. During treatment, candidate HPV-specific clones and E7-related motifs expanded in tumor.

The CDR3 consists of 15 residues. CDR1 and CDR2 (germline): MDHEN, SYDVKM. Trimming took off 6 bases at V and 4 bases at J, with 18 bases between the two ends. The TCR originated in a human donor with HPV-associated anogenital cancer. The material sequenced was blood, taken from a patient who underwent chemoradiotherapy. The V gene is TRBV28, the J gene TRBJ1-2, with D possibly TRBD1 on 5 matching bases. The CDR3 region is CASRLGGREIYGYTF. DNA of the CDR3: TGTGCCAGCAGGTTGGGCGGCAGGGAGATCTATGGCTACACCTTC.